A single sample is the source of the 30 T cell receptor beta chains below, sequenced in a study of control samples from healthy donors and cancer patients. This table comes from immunoSEQ multiplex PCR, and its TCRdb copy is limited to in-frame clones, with some not included. Counted here are 150,000 to 200,000 clones, 91% occurring once; the ten biggest clones make up more than 1.3%. The specimen was blood. These receptors were obtained from a woman aged 25-40 years in good health.

The CDR3 loop is CASSIVGLVDEQYF. DNA of the CDR3: TGTGCCAGTAGTATAGTAGGACTAGTAGACGAGCAGTACTTC. The genes are TRBV19 and TRBJ2-7; 7 bases line up with TRBD2. The CDR3 runs to 14 residues. Germline lookup yields CDR1 LNHDA and CDR2 SQIVND (reference sequence). J gave up 5 bases and V 1 base, and 5 bases lay outside the gene matches.

The genes are TRBV12-3 or TRBV12-4 and TRBJ1-2; 7 bases agree with TRBD1. The CDR3 is 13 amino acids. The J segment lost 7 bases and the V segment lost 3 bases, leaving 5 bases of the junction unmatched. In DNA, the CDR3 is TGTGCCAGCAGTTTGAAGGGGGCTTTTGGCTACACCTTC. It translates to CASSLKGAFGYTF.

The V and J genes are TRBV15 and TRBJ1-4; 9 bases match TRBD1. Unmatched junction bases numbered 4, after V lost 0 bases and J lost 8 bases. The CDR3 covers 15 residues. The germline CDR1 and CDR2 sequences are LNHNV and YYDKDF (reference sequence). CDR3 sequence reads: CATSRDRTGEEKLFF. CDR3 DNA: TGTGCCACCAGCAGAGATCGGACAGGGGAGGAAAAACTGTTTTTT. Using reference TRBV15 and TRBJ1-4 for the parts outside the CDR3, the full variable domain is DAMVIQNPRYQVTQFGKPVTLSCSQTLNHNVMYWYQQKSSQAPKLLFHYYDKDFNNEADTPDNFQSRRPNTSFCFLDIRSPGLGDTAMYLCATSRDRTGEEKLFFGSGTQLSVL.

The chain employs TRBV11-2 and TRBJ2-2, with TRBD2 matching over 8 bases. Germline V gene data show CDR1 as SGHAT and CDR2 as FQNNGV. The CDR3 consists of 15 residues. Losses at the gene ends were 1 base for V and 4 bases for J; bases not matched to a gene: 2. DNA for the CDR3: TGTGCCAGCAGCTTAGCGGGGGGGCCCACCGGGGAGCTGTTTTTT. It encodes CASSLAGGPTGELFF. Full variable domain (missing parts from reference TRBV11-2 and TRBJ2-2): EAGVAQSPRYKIIEKRQSVAFWCNPISGHATLYWYQQILGQGPKLLIQFQNNGVVDDSQLPKDRFSAERLKGVDSTLKIQPAKLEDSAVYLCASSLAGGPTGELFFGEGSRLTVL.

V usage is TRBV28 and J usage is TRBJ1-2, with TRBD1 matching 8 bases. The trim removed 5 bases at V and 3 bases at J, leaving 5 bases unmatched. The CDR3 is 14 residues long. The germline V gene encodes CDR1 MDHEN and CDR2 SYDVKM. Here the CDR3 DNA reads TGTGCCAGCAGTCCAGGGGGCGCGGACTATGGCTACACCTTC. It translates to CASSPGGADYGYTF.

The gene calls are TRBV6-5 and TRBJ2-1; D is perhaps TRBD1 (6 bases). This CDR3 spans 15 amino acids. Germline CDR1 reads MNHEY; CDR2 reads SVGAGI. The ends were cut back, 5 bases at V and 0 bases at J, with 11 bases in the middle. For the CDR3, the DNA is TGTGCCAGCAGTAAGGGACAAAACTCCTACAATGAGCAGTTCTTC. It encodes CASSKGQNSYNEQFF.

The chain employs TRBV6-5 and TRBJ2-7; D remains unclear. This CDR3 is 12 amino acids long. The germline V gene encodes CDR1 MNHEY and CDR2 SVGAGI. Trimming removed 4 bases at V and 3 bases at J, with 7 bases between. The CDR3 sequence is CASSFDRYEQYF. The CDR3, as DNA: TGTGCCAGCAGTTTCGACCGCTACGAGCAGTACTTC.

The V and J genes are TRBV5-6 and TRBJ2-7; weak D call: TRBD1 (6 bases). This CDR3 is built from 14 residues. Germline-derived CDR1 and CDR2 are SGHDT and YYEEEE. V lost 1 base and J lost 3, with 11 bases in between. This CDR3 is CASSLTGHLYEQYF. CDR3 nucleotide sequence: TGTGCCAGCAGCTTGACGGGACACCTCTACGAGCAGTACTTC.

A single count supports this clone. The V call is TRBV20-1, the J call TRBJ2-1; 8 bases are a match to TRBD2. J lost 11 bases, V lost 3 bases, and 3 bases had no gene match. Per the germline V gene, CDR1 is DFQATT and CDR2 is SNEGSKA (reference sequence). The CDR3 totals 11 residues. The CDR3 region has the DNA TGCAGTGCTAGCGTAGCGGGGAAGCAGTTCTTC. Translation gives CSASVAGKQFF.

This clone appeared once. This specimen includes other DNA sequences encoding the same CDR3. The chain is built from TRBV4-3 and TRBJ1-5; weak D call: TRBD1 (6 bases). CDR1 and CDR2 from the germline V gene are LGHNA and YSLEER. This CDR3 is built from 14 residues. The V gene lost 1 base and the J gene lost 6 bases, with 10 bases spanning the gap. CDR3 coding DNA: TGCGCCAGCAGCCAAGCACAGGGTGGTCAGCCCCAGCATTTT. Translating it yields CASSQAQGGQPQHF.

The chain links TRBV7-9 to TRBJ2-7; possibly TRBD2 for D (6 bases). CDR1 and CDR2 (germline): SEHNR, FQNEAQ (reference sequence). The germline V and J ends were trimmed by 3 bases and 3 bases, with 9 bases remaining between them. The CDR3 runs to 13 residues. The CDR3 reads CASSFETSYEQYF. The CDR3 coding sequence is TGTGCCAGCAGCTTCGAGACTAGCTACGAGCAGTACTTC.

The chain couples TRBV3-1 (or the pseudogene TRBV3-2) to TRBJ1-5; D is uncertain. Germline V CDR1 and CDR2: LGHDT, YNNKEL (reference sequence). V was cut by 1 base and J by 2 bases, with 9 bases left in between. The CDR3 sequence is 15 residues long. The CDR3 sequence is CASSQGVSGNQPQHF. The CDR3 coding sequence is TGTGCCAGCAGCCAAGGGGTTTCGGGCAATCAGCCCCAGCATTTT.

The CDR3 bases are TGTGCCAGCAGTTACGGGAGCGGACCCTCCTACGAGCAGTACTTC. This codes for CASSYGSGPSYEQYF. This chain joins TRBV6-5 and TRBJ2-7; possibly TRBD2 for D (5 bases). Trimming took off 2 bases at V and 0 bases at J, with 11 bases between the two ends. The germline gives CDR1 MNHEY, CDR2 SVGAGI. The CDR3 loop spans 15 amino acids.

V is TRBV28 and J is TRBJ2-7, with D possibly being TRBD1 or TRBD2 (5 bases each). The germline V and J ends were trimmed by 5 bases and 2 bases, with 10 bases remaining between them. The CDR3 is 13 residues long. Germline V lookup: CDR1 MDHEN, CDR2 SYDVKM. In nucleotides, the CDR3 is TGTGCCAGCAGTGACCGGGACCCCTACGAGCAGTACTTC. Translating it yields CASSDRDPYEQYF. The variable domain in full, with the rest retrieved from reference TRBV28 and TRBJ2-7, is DVKVTQSSRYLVKRTGEKVFLECVQDMDHENMFWYRQDPGLGLRLIYFSYDVKMKEKGDIPEGYSVSREKKERFSLILESASTNQTSMYLCASSDRDPYEQYFGPGTRLTVT.

Remarks on this clone: Germline is not matched at one junction end, which may reflect a read error. This chain uses TRBV3-1 (or the pseudogene TRBV3-2) with TRBJ1-6, with a possible D match to TRBD1 (5 bases). Looked up from germline, CDR1 is LGHDT and CDR2 is YNNKEL (reference sequence). This CDR3 contains 15 residues. CDR3 protein: CTSSQDCGGNSPLHF. The DNA of the CDR3 is TGTACCAGCAGCCAAGATTGCGGGGGGAATTCACCCCTCCACTTT.

The CDR3 nucleotides are TGTGCCAGCAGCCTAGTAGCGGGGGGGCGGAGTGAGCAGTTCTTC. Translated, it gives CASSLVAGGRSEQFF. The V gene is TRBV7-2, the J gene TRBJ2-1; 11 nucleotides align to TRBD2. The ends lost 5 bases at V and 9 bases at J; junction bases unmatched: 9. CDR1 is SGHTA, CDR2 FQGNSA, per germline. The CDR3 loop spans 15 amino acids.

The chain employs TRBV13 and TRBJ1-2; 10 positions match TRBD1. The germline gives CDR1 PRHDT, CDR2 FYEKMQ (reference sequence). The CDR3 length is 17 residues. With 4 bases clipped from V and 2 bases from J, the junction kept 10 bases outside the gene matches. The CDR3 coding sequence is TGTGCCAGCAGCTACCGGGACAGGGGTATTATGAACTATGGCTACACCTTC. Its protein product is CASSYRDRGIMNYGYTF.

This chain uses TRBV11-2 with TRBJ2-7; D may be TRBD2 (6 bases). Germline V CDR1 and CDR2: SGHAT, FQNNGV. The CDR3 is 13 amino acids. The V end lost 5 bases, the J end lost 0 bases, and 8 bases lay between the germline ends. CDR3 loop: CASSRTNSYEQYF. CDR3 in DNA: TGTGCCAGCAGCCGGACTAACTCCTACGAGCAGTACTTC.

This clone was recorded only once. The V gene is TRBV6-1, the J gene TRBJ1-6; a weak D match, TRBD1 (5 bases). The CDR3 consists of 14 residues. From germline, CDR1 is MNHNS and CDR2 SASEGT. V was pared by 0 bases and J by 8 bases, with 8 bases between. CDR3 region: CASSEAGDYSPLHF. In DNA form, the CDR3 reads TGTGCCAGCAGTGAAGCTGGGGACTATTCACCCCTCCACTTT.

This rearrangement joins TRBV19 to TRBJ2-6; the D gene is possibly TRBD1 (6 bases). Germline CDR1 LNHDA, CDR2 SQIVND (reference sequence). V shed 4 bases and J shed 2 bases, with 6 bases lying between them. This CDR3 comprises 14 residues. CDR3 region: CASSTGAGANVLTF. The CDR3 DNA is TGTGCCAGTAGTACAGGGGCTGGGGCCAACGTCCTGACTTTC.

The J gene is TRBJ1-2, the V gene TRBV15; 11 positions agree with TRBD1. The junction had 5 bases not matched to a gene; V was cut back by 0 bases and J by 5 bases. Germline values: CDR1 LNHNV, CDR2 YYDKDF (reference sequence). CDR3 length: 16 residues. The CDR3 loop is CATSRDPGQGGYGYTF. CDR3 nucleotides: TGTGCCACCAGCAGAGATCCGGGACAGGGGGGATATGGCTACACCTTC.

The rearrangement links TRBV6-5 to TRBJ2-2; the match to TRBD2 covers 10 bases. The CDR3 length is 14 residues. V was pared by 9 bases and J by 5 bases, with 6 bases of the junction left unmatched. Germline V CDR1 and CDR2: MNHEY, SVGAGI. The CDR3 sequence: CASGTSGETGELFF. CDR3 bases: TGTGCCAGTGGTACTAGCGGGGAGACCGGGGAGCTGTTTTTT.

The genes are TRBV7-9 and TRBJ2-4; D unresolved. The V gene's germline CDR1 is SEHNR and CDR2 FQNEAQ (reference sequence). The CDR3 is made up of 14 amino acids. With 2 bases removed from V and 0 bases from J, the gap between germline ends came to 5 bases. DNA for the CDR3: TGTGCCAGCAGCTTACCTCAAGCCAAAAACATTCAGTACTTC. It codes for CASSLPQAKNIQYF.

The chain links TRBV6-4 to TRBJ2-2; 9 bases line up with TRBD2. The CDR3 runs to 15 residues. Germline loops: CDR1 MRHNA, CDR2 SNTAGT. Unmatched junction bases numbered 5, after V lost 7 bases and J lost 2 bases. The CDR3 DNA reads TGTGCCAGCAAGATTCTAGCGGGAAACACCGGGGAGCTGTTTTTT. This translates into CASKILAGNTGELFF.

This clone appeared once. The chain carries TRBV6-2 or TRBV6-3 and TRBJ1-1; D gene unclear. CDR1 MNHEY and CDR2 SVGEGT come from the germline V gene. There are 11 residues in the CDR3. V lost 2 bases to trimming and J lost 6 bases, with 4 bases between them. Here the CDR3 reads CASSYRAEAFF. CDR3 sequence (DNA): TGTGCCAGCAGTTACAGGGCTGAAGCTTTCTTT.

This chain connects TRBV2 to TRBJ2-1; 11 bases line up with TRBD2. The germline CDR1 and CDR2 sequences are SNHLY and FYNNEI. This CDR3 spans 17 amino acids. Unmatched junction bases numbered 7, after V lost 6 bases and J lost 0 bases. DNA for the CDR3: TGTGCCAGCAGGGAATATACTAGCGGGAGCTCCTACAATGAGCAGTTCTTC. Translation gives CASREYTSGSSYNEQFF.

This clone was seen once. The chain joins TRBV11-2 to TRBJ2-3; D not certain. Germline loops: CDR1 SGHAT, CDR2 FQNNGV. The CDR3 has 15 amino acids. Trimming removed 1 base from V and 0 bases from J, with 8 bases in between. The CDR3 protein is CASSLAATSTDTQYF. Written as DNA, the CDR3 is TGTGCCAGCAGCTTAGCGGCAACTAGCACAGATACGCAGTATTTT.

The J gene is TRBJ2-6, the V gene TRBV6-5; D gene ambiguous. Trimming pared 2 bases from V and 4 bases from J, leaving 3 bases between. The CDR3 is 13 amino acids. Germline lookup yields CDR1 MNHEY and CDR2 SVGAGI. The CDR3 here is CASSYDGANVLTF. CDR3 DNA sequence: TGTGCCAGCAGTTACGACGGGGCCAACGTCCTGACTTTC.

The chain recombines TRBV3-1 (or the pseudogene TRBV3-2) with TRBJ1-2; 10 bases line up with TRBD1. Germline lookup yields CDR1 LGHDT and CDR2 YNNKEL (reference sequence). The CDR3 runs 16 residues. V trimming: 2 bases; J trimming: 8 bases; junction bases outside the gene matches: 11. The CDR3 nucleotides read TGTGCCAGCAGCCAAAGGAGACAGGGGGCATTGCGCGGCTACACCTTC. The encoded protein is CASSQRRQGALRGYTF.

A remark on this clone: Sequence at one end of the junction differs from germline and may be a read error. J is TRBJ2-2 and V is TRBV7-3, with D tentatively TRBD2 (6 bases). The length of the CDR3 is 16 residues. Germline V CDR1 and CDR2: SGHTA, FQGTGA. The CDR3 nucleotides are TGTGCCAGCAGCTTAAGGGGCGGGGTGAACACCGGGGAGCTATTTTTT. Protein product: CASSLRGGVNTGELFF.